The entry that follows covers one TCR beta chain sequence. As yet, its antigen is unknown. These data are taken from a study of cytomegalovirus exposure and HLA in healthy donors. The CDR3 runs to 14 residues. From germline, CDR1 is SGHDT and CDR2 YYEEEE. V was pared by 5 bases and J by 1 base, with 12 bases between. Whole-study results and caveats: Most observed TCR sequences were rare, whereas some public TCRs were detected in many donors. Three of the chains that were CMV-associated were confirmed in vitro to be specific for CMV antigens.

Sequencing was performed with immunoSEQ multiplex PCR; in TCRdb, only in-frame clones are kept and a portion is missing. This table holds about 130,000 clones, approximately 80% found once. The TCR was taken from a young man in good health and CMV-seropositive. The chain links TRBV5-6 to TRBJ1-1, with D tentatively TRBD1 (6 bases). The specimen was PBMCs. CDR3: CASRNQGPNTEAFF. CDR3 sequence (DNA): TGTGCCAGCAGAAACCAGGGGCCGAACACTGAAGCTTTCTTT.